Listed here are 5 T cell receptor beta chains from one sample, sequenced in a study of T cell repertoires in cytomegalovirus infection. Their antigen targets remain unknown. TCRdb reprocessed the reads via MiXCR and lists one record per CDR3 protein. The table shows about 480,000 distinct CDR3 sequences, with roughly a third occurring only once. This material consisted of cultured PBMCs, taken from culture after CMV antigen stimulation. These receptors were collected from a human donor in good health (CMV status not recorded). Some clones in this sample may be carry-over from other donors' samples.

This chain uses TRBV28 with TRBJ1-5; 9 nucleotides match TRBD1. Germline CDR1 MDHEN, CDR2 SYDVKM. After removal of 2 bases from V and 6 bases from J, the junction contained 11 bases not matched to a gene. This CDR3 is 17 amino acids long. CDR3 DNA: TGTGCCAGCAGTTTAAGAGGGACAGGGCCCGTAGGTCAGCCCCAGCATTTT. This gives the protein CASSLRGTGPVGQPQHF.

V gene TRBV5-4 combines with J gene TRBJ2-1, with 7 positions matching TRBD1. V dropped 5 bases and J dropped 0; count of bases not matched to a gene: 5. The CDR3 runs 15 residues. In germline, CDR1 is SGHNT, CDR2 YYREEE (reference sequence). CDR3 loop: CASRMDRSSYNEQFF. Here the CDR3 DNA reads TGTGCCAGCAGAATGGACAGGAGCTCCTACAATGAGCAGTTCTTC.

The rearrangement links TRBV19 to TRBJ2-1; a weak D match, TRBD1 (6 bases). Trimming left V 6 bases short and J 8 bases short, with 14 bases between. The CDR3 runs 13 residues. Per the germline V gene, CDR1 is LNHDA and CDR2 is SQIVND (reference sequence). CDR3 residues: CASRGANMDEQFF. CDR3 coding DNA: TGTGCCAGTAGGGGGGCTAATATGGATGAGCAGTTCTTC.

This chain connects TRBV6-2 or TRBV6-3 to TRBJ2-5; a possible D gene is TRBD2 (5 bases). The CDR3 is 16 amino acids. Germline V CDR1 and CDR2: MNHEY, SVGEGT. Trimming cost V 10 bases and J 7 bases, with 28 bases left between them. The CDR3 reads CATMDSPSGLWGTQYF. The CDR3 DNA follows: TGTGCCACCATGGACTCCCCCTCGGGCCTATGGGGGACCCAGTACTTC.

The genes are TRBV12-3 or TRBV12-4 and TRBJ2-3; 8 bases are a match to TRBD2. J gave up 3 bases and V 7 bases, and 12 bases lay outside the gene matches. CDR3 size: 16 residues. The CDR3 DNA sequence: TGTGCCAGCAACGGACTAGCAGTGACCTCAACAGATACGCAGTATTTT. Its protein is CASNGLAVTSTDTQYF.